This is a list of T cell receptor beta chains from one sample in a study of T cells in localized non-small cell lung cancer. Here immunoSEQ multiplex PCR was the method, and the copy in TCRdb shows in-frame clones only, minus some. The data hold over a thousand clones, with roughly 20% observed a single time. The material sequenced was lung tumor tissue, taken before any cancer treatment. These receptors were taken from a woman aged 35 to 70 with stage I lung adenocarcinoma. Each CDR3 is given with its conserved first and last residue. A D gene is named only where the DNA matches it firmly. Clone size is given for some rows only: seen once, a few or many times, or a class if the clone is expanded.

abundance | j_gene | v_gene | d_gene | CDR3nt | CDR3aa
large | TRBJ2-1 | TRBV9 | - | TGTGCCAGCAGCGTGGAGGACGAGGCGCCGGGAGTATGGAATGAGCAGTTCTTC | CASSVEDEAPGVWNEQFF
medium-sized | TRBJ2-7 | TRBV11-3 | TRBD1 | TGTGCCAGCAGCCAGACAGGGGCTAGCTCCTACGAGCAGTACTTC | CASSQTGASSYEQYF
medium-sized | TRBJ1-6 | TRBV5-8 | - | TGTGCCAGCAGCTTTCAAAACGGTTCACCCCTCCACTTT | CASSFQNGSPLHF
- | TRBJ2-3 | TRBV19 | - | TGTGCCAGTAGTAGCCAGCGGAGAACTAGCACAGATACGCAGTATTTT | CASSSQRRTSTDTQYF
- | TRBJ1-5 | TRBV30 | - | TGTGCCTGGAGTAACAGGGCCGGGGTTAGCAATCAGCCCCAGCATTTT | CAWSNRAGVSNQPQHF
medium-sized | TRBJ2-7 | TRBV6-8 | - | TGTGCCACCGTACCGGACCCCGCATCGTACGAGCAGTACTTC | CATVPDPASYEQYF
- | TRBJ1-1 | TRBV11-3 | - | TGTGCCAGCAGCTTGCGCCCGGGACAGAACACTGAAGCTTTCTTT | CASSLRPGQNTEAFF
- | TRBJ2-2 | TRBV28 | - | TGTGCCAGCAGTTTATGGAGCAGTCGGAACACCGGGGAGCTGTTTTTT | CASSLWSSRNTGELFF
- | TRBJ1-4 | TRBV5-1 | - | TGCGCCAGCAGCTTGGCCAGAGCGGACGGTAATGAAAAACTGTTTTTT | CASSLARADGNEKLFF
large | TRBJ2-2 | TRBV6-8 | - | TGTGCCACCCGGACTACATCTGGGGAGCTGTTTTTT | CATRTTSGELFF
- | TRBJ2-1 | TRBV18 | - | TGTGCCAGCTCACCCCCGAATGGGGGCTTTGAGCAGTTCTTC | CASSPPNGGFEQFF
- | TRBJ1-6 | TRBV6-8 | - | TGTGCCAGCAGTTACCAGGGTCAGAGTAATTCACCCCTCCACTTT | CASSYQGQSNSPLHF
- | TRBJ2-2 | TRBV5-1 | TRBD1 | TGCGCCAGCAGCTCGGGACAGCGTTACACCGGGGAGCTGTTTTTT | CASSSGQRYTGELFF
- | TRBJ2-5 | TRBV1 | - | TGCGCCAGCAGCCCCGAGGCTAGCGCCAGGGAGACCCAGTACTTC | CASSPEASARETQYF
large | TRBJ2-2 | TRBV29-1 | - | TGCAGCGTTGTGTGGATCAACACCGGGGAGCTGTTTTTT | CSVVWINTGELFF
- | TRBJ1-4 | TRBV30 | - | TGTGCCTGGAGTCCCCCCACAGGGTGGGTAGAAAAACTGTTTTTT | CAWSPPTGWVEKLFF
- | TRBJ2-5 | TRBV11-3 | - | TGTGCCAGCAGCATGGACGGGGACTTGGCAGAGACCCAGTACTTC | CASSMDGDLAETQYF
large | TRBJ1-5 | TRBV6-8 | - | TGTGCCAGCAGTAGACAGGATAGCAATCAGCCCCAGCATTTT | CASSRQDSNQPQHF
medium-sized | TRBJ2-2 | TRBV11-3 | - | TGTGCCAGCACCATTACAGGGATGGACACCGGGGAGCTGTTTTTT | CASTITGMDTGELFF
medium-sized | TRBJ1-4 | TRBV11-3 | - | TGTGCCAGCAGCCGGGACTTTACAACTAATGAAAAACTGTTTTTT | CASSRDFTTNEKLFF
- | TRBJ2-7 | TRBV19 | - | TGTGCCAGTAGACCTGACAGGTCGGCCTACGAGCAGTACTTC | CASRPDRSAYEQYF
medium-sized | TRBJ1-5 | TRBV6-8 | TRBD1 | TGTGCCAGCACCCCCGACAGGGTCGAGGGGGGCAATCAGCCCCAGCATTTT | CASTPDRVEGGNQPQHF
few | TRBJ2-3 | TRBV11-3 | - | TGTGCCAGCAGCCGAGTCGGAGGGGAAGATACGCAGTATTTT | CASSRVGGEDTQYF
few | TRBJ2-7 | TRBV6-8 | TRBD2 | TGTGCCAGCAGCAGGACTAGCGGACGATACGAGCAGTACTTC | CASSRTSGRYEQYF
- | TRBJ1-1 | TRBV9 | - | TGTGCCAGCAGCGTACTCGGGGCCCCAGAAGCTTTCTTT | CASSVLGAPEAFF
few | TRBJ2-1 | TRBV11-3 | TRBD2 | TGTGCCAGCAGTTCACAAGCCATAGCGGGGGTAAATGAGCAGTTCTTC | CASSSQAIAGVNEQFF
- | TRBJ1-2 | TRBV30 | - | TGTGCCGCAGGGCGCGAAGCTAACTATGGCTACACCTTC | CAAGREANYGYTF
- | TRBJ2-1 | TRBV6-8 | - | TGTGCCAGCACCTCGCCGCGGGGTCCCTACAATGAGCAGTTCTTC | CASTSPRGPYNEQFF
medium-sized | TRBJ1-5 | TRBV6-8 | TRBD1 | TGTGCCATCAGCACAGGGGATAGCAATCAGCCCCAGCATTTT | CAISTGDSNQPQHF
few | TRBJ1-2 | TRBV11-3 | TRBD1 | TGTGCCAGCAGCTTAGGGACAGGGACTAACTATGGCTACACCTTC | CASSLGTGTNYGYTF
medium-sized | TRBJ2-1 | TRBV6-8 | - | TGTGCCAGCAGTTACTCGAGAGGGCAGTTGAATGAGCAGTTCTTC | CASSYSRGQLNEQFF